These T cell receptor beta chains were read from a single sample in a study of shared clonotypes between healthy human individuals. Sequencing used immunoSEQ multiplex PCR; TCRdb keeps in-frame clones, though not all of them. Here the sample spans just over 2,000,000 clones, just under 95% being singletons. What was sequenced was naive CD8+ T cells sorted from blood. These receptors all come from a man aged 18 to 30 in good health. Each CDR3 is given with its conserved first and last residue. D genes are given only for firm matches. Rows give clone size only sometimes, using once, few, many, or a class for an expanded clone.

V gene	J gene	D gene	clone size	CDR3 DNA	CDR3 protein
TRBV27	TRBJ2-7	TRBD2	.	TGTGCCAGCAGTGCCCCCGGGACTAGCGGTACCTACGAGCAGTACTTC	CASSAPGTSGTYEQYF
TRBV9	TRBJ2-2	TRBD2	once	TGTGCCAGCAGCGTTCGGGGGGATCCCAACACCGGGGAGCTGTTTTTT	CASSVRGDPNTGELFF
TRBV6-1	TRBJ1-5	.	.	TGTGCCAGCAGTGAATTATCGGGGCATAGCAATCAGCCCCAGCATTTT	CASSELSGHSNQPQHF
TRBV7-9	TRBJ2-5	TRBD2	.	TGTGCCAGCAGCACCTCGGGTCAAGGACTAGCGGTTCAAGAGACCCAGTACTTC	CASSTSGQGLAVQETQYF
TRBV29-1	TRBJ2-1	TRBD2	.	TGCAGCGTTGAGCGGTGGGGGGGCAATGAGCAGTTCTTC	CSVERWGGNEQFF
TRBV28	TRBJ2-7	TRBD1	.	TGTGCCAGCAGCTCCGGGACAGGGGTGGACGAGCAGTACTTC	CASSSGTGVDEQYF
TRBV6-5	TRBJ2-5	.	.	TGTGCCAGCACCAACCCTGCGCAGGGGCAAGAGACCCAGTACTTC	CASTNPAQGQETQYF
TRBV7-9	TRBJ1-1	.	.	TGTGCCAGCAGCCCCCCAGGGGCTGGATACACTGAAGCTTTCTTT	CASSPPGAGYTEAFF
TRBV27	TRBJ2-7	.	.	TGTGCCAGCAGTTCCGCCCCCTACGAGCAGTACTTC	CASSSAPYEQYF
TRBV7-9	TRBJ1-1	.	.	TGTGCCAGCAGCTACCGGACGGGAATGAACACTGAAGCTTTCTTT	CASSYRTGMNTEAFF
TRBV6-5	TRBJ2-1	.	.	TGTGCCAGCAGTATAGGAGTCCACGGTGAGCAGTTCTTC	CASSIGVHGEQFF
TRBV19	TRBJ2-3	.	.	TGTGCCAGTAGCAATAGGGTGGACCCCGATACGCAGTATTTT	CASSNRVDPDTQYF
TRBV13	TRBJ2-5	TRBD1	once	TGTGCCAGCAGCTTAGCGGGACAGGGGGGAGAGACCCAGTACTTC	CASSLAGQGGETQYF
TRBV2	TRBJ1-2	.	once	TGTGCCAGCAGTGAAGGGGGGTGGTATGGCTACACCTTC	CASSEGGWYGYTF
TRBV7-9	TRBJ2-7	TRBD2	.	TGTGCCAGCAGCTTAGCGAGGGGACTAGCGAACGACGAGCAGTACTTC	CASSLARGLANDEQYF
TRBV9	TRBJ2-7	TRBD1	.	TGTGCCAGCAGCGCCGGACAGGGAGTTTCCTACGAGCAGTACTTC	CASSAGQGVSYEQYF
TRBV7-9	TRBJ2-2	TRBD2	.	TGTGCCAGCAGATCCGGTTTTCGTAGCGGGAGGGCCTCCGGGGAGCTGTTTTTT	CASRSGFRSGRASGELFF
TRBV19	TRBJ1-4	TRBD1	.	TGTGCCAGTAGTAGCGGACAGGGGGATGGTGAAAAACTGTTTTTT	CASSSGQGDGEKLFF
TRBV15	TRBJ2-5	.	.	TGTGCCACCAGCAGAGTCGGGTCCCAAGAGACCCAGTACTTC	CATSRVGSQETQYF
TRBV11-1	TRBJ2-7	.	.	TGTGCCAGCAGCTTGGTTTCCGACAGCTCCTACGAGCAGTACTTC	CASSLVSDSSYEQYF
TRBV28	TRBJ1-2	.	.	.	CASSPLDLVTMATPSKGYTF
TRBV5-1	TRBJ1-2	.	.	TGCGCCAGCAGCTTCGGGTTACAATATGGCTACACCTTC	CASSFGLQYGYTF
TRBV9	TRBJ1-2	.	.	TGTGCCAGCAGCGTAGGGGGCAGGATCAGTCCTCGGGATGGCTACACCTTC	CASSVGGRISPRDGYTF
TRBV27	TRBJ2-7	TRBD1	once	TGTGCCAGCAGTCTAGGGACAGCAAACGAGCAGTACTTC	CASSLGTANEQYF
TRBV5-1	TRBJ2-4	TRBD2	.	TGCGCCAGCAGCTTGGAGGGACTACCGGACATTCAGTACTTC	CASSLEGLPDIQYF
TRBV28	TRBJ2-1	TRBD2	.	TGTGCCAGCAGTTTGGTGGCTAGCGGGGGGGCAGTCAATGAGCAGTTCTTC	CASSLVASGGAVNEQFF
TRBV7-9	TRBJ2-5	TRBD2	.	TGTGCCAGCAGCTTTGTGGTAGCGGGGCTAGAGACCCAGTACTTC	CASSFVVAGLETQYF
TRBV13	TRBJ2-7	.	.	TGTGCCAGCAGCTTAGGCCCCACGGGGGAGCAGTACTTC	CASSLGPTGEQYF
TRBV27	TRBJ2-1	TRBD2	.	TGTGCCAGCAGTTCCATCGGGACTAGCGGGGCCTACAATGAGCAGTTCTTC	CASSSIGTSGAYNEQFF
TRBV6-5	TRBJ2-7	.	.	TGTGCCAGCAGTCCCGACTTCCCGAGCTCCTACGAGCAGTACTTC	CASSPDFPSSYEQYF
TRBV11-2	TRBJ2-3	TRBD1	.	TGTGCCAGCAGCTTAGAGGGACAGGGGGCCGCAGATACGCAGTATTTT	CASSLEGQGAADTQYF
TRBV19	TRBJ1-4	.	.	TGTGCCAGTAGTGTCCTGGGCCCTCGAACTAATGAAAAACTGTTTTTT	CASSVLGPRTNEKLFF
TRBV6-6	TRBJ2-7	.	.	TGTGCCAGCAGTTTACGGACATACTACGAGCAGTACTTC	CASSLRTYYEQYF
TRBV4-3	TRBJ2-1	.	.	TGCGCCAGCAGCTTACGACCCGGAGAAGAGCAGTTCTTC	CASSLRPGEEQFF
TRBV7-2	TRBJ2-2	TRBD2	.	TGTGCCAGCAGCATAGATCGCGCTAGCGGTAACACCGGGGAGCTGTTTTTT	CASSIDRASGNTGELFF
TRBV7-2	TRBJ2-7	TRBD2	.	TGTGCCAGCAGCTCAATAAGTCACAGCGGGAGTTCCTACGAGCAGTACTTC	CASSSISHSGSSYEQYF
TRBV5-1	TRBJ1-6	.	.	TGCGCCAGCAGCTTGGCTCAAAAGAGTTCACCCCTCCACTTT	CASSLAQKSSPLHF
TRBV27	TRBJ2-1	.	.	TGTGCCAGCAGTTTATCAGGTATCGATGAGCAGTTCTTC	CASSLSGIDEQFF
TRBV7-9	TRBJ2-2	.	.	TGTGCCAGCAGCTTAGTAGGCTGGACGAACACCGGGGAGCTGTTTTTT	CASSLVGWTNTGELFF
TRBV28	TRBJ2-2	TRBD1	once	TGTGCCAGCAGTTTTAGGGGACAGGGAAAATCCTCGGCCGGGGAGCTGTTTTTT	CASSFRGQGKSSAGELFF
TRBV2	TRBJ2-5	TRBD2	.	TGTGCCAGCAGTGAAGGGACTAGCGGGAAACAAGAGACCCAGTACTTC	CASSEGTSGKQETQYF
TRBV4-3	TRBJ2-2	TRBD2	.	TGCGCCAGCAGCCAGACTAGCGGGAGATCCGGGGAGCTGTTTTTT	CASSQTSGRSGELFF